This is a list of T cell receptor beta chains from one sample in a study of blood T cells in healthy people across ages. Using its own MiXCR run on the 5' RACE reads, TCRdb lists one record per CDR3 protein. This sample has 800,000 to 950,000 distinct CDR3 sequences, with approximately 35% found just once. Sequencing was done on a sample of blood. The receptors shown here come from a man younger than 35 in good health. Both conserved end residues are part of each CDR3. The D gene is left open where the match is weak. Some rows have no size entry. The others give once, few or many, or a class for an expanded clone.

>TRBJ2-7|-|TRBV5-1|many
CASSSLLRASQRGQYF
TGCGCCAGCAGCTCCCTATTACGGGCCTCACAGAGGGGACAGTACTTC
>TRBJ2-2|TRBD1|TRBV28|-
CASGSGGQGMTGELFF
TGTGCCAGCGGCTCGGGGGGACAGGGGATGACCGGGGAGCTGTTTTTT
>TRBJ1-2|TRBD1|TRBV4-2|-
CASSQEAVLWTGVDYGYTF
TGTGCCAGCAGCCAAGAGGCGGTACTTTGGACAGGGGTAGACTATGGCTACACCTTC
>TRBJ2-2|TRBD1|TRBV15|-
CAASRLNRGNTGELFF
TGTGCCGCCAGCAGACTCAACAGGGGTAACACCGGGGAGCTGTTTTTT
>TRBJ2-3|-|TRBV9|few
CASSPKTTDTQYF
TGTGCCAGCAGCCCCAAAACGACAGATACGCAGTATTTT
>TRBJ1-6|-|TRBV6-5|once
CASRPESNNSPLHF
TGTGCCAGCAGGCCCGAATCCAATAATTCACCCCTCCACTTT
>TRBJ1-3|TRBD1|TRBV4-3|few
CASSQDYGTVSGNTIYF
TGCGCCAGCAGCCAAGATTATGGGACAGTCTCTGGAAACACCATATATTTT
>TRBJ2-3|-|TRBV11-2|-
CASSLGSRSTDTQYF
TGTGCCAGCAGCCTCGGGTCTCGAAGCACAGATACGCAGTATTTT
>TRBJ1-5|-|TRBV7-2|-
CASSLNTGYQPQHF
TGTGCCAGCAGCTTAAACACAGGTTATCAGCCCCAGCATTTT
>TRBJ2-4|-|TRBV7-3|-
CASSLKGAGNIQYF
TGTGCCAGCAGCTTAAAAGGGGCGGGAAACATTCAGTACTTC
>TRBJ1-6|-|TRBV30|-
CAWSLVYNSPLHF
TGTGCCTGGAGTCTGGTTTATAATTCACCCCTCCACTTT
>TRBJ2-3|-|TRBV2|few
CASSVDSGPSTDTQYF
TGTGCCAGCAGTGTGGACTCGGGGCCTAGCACAGATACGCAGTATTTT
>TRBJ2-3|-|TRBV9|few
CASSAEVITDTQYF
TGTGCCAGCAGCGCGGAGGTGATCACAGATACGCAGTATTTT
>TRBJ1-1|-|TRBV2|-
CASSYLRDTEAFF
TGTGCCAGCAGTTACCTAAGGGACACTGAAGCTTTCTTT
>TRBJ1-3|-|TRBV29-1|-
CSVAGTGNTIYF
TGCAGCGTTGCAGGGACTGGAAACACCATATATTTT
>TRBJ2-3|-|TRBV4-3|-
CASSIQDGADTQYF
TGCGCCAGCAGCATACAGGACGGCGCAGATACGCAGTATTTT
>TRBJ2-1|TRBD2|TRBV4-1|-
CASSRKTSDSYNEQFF
TGCGCCAGCAGTCGAAAGACTAGCGACTCCTACAATGAGCAGTTCTTC